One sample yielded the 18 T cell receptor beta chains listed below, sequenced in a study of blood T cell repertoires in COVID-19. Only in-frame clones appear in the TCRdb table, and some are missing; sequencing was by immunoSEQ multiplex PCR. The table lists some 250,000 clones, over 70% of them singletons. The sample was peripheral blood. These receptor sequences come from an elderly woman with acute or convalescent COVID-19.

The chain's CDR3 is CASSLYGQGTYEQYF. The CDR3 DNA reads as TGTGCCAGCAGCTTGTACGGACAGGGGACCTACGAGCAGTACTTC. J is TRBJ2-7 and V is TRBV5-8; 9 bases line up with TRBD1. With 1 base clipped from V and 2 bases from J, the junction kept 4 bases outside the gene matches. This CDR3 has 15 residues. The germline V gene has CDR1 SGHTS and CDR2 YDEGEE.

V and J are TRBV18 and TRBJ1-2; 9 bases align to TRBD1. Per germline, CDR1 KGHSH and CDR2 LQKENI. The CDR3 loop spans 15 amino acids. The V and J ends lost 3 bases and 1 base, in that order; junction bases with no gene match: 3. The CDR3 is CASSPGQGVNYGYTF. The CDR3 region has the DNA TGTGCCAGCTCACCGGGACAGGGAGTTAACTATGGCTACACCTTC.

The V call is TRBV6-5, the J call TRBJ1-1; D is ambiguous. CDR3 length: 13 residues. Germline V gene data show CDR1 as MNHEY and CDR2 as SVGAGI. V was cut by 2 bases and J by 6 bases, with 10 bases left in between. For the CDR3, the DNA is TGTGCCAGCAGTTACCGGGGTTTCTCTGAAGCTTTCTTT. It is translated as CASSYRGFSEAFF.

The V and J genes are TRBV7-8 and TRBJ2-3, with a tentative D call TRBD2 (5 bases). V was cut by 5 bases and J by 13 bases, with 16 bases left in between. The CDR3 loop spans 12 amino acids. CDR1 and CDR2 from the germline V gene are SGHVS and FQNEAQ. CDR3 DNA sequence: TGTGCCAGCAGCCCCACCCGGGAAAGCGAGTATTTT. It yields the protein CASSPTRESEYF.

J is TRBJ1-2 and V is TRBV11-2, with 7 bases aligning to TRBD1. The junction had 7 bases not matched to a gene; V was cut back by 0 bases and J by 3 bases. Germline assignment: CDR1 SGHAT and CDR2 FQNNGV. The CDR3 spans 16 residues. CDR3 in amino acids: CASSLDLKGADYGYTF. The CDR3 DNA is TGTGCCAGCAGCTTAGATCTTAAGGGGGCGGACTATGGCTACACCTTC.

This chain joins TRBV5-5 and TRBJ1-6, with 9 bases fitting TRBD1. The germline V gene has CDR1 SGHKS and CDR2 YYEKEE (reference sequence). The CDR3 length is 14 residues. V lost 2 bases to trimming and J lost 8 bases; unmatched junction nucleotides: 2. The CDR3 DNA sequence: TGTGCCAGCAGCTTCCGGGACAGGGATTCACCCCTCCACTTT. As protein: CASSFRDRDSPLHF. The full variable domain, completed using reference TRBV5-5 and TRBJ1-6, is DAGVTQSPTHLIKTRGQQVTLRCSPISGHKSVSWYQQVLGQGPQFIFQYYEKEERGRGNFPDRFSARQFPNYSSELNVNALLLGDSALYLCASSFRDRDSPLHFGNGTRLTVT.

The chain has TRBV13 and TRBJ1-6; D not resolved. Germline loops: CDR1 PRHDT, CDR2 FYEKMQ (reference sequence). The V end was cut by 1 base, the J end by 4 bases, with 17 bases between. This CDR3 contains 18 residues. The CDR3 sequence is CASSLEPNRGAYNSPLHF. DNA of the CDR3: TGTGCCAGCAGCTTAGAGCCAAATCGGGGAGCTTATAATTCACCCCTCCACTTT.

Here the CDR3 reads CASTPSPGQTYEQYF. The CDR3 DNA reads TGCGCCAGCACCCCCTCCCCGGGACAGACTTACGAGCAGTACTTC. The chain combines TRBV5-1 with TRBJ2-7; TRBD1 matches 7 bases. Germline trimming cut 6 bases from V and 4 bases from J; bases unmatched to any gene: 13. The CDR3 sequence is 15 residues long. In germline, CDR1 is SGHRS, CDR2 YFSETQ. The variable domain in full, completed from reference TRBV5-1 and TRBJ2-7, reads KAGVTQTPRYLIKTRGQQVTLSCSPISGHRSVSWYQQTPGQGLQFLFEYFSETQRNKGNFPGRFSGRQFSNSRSEMNVSTLELGDSALYLCASTPSPGQTYEQYFGPGTRLTVT.

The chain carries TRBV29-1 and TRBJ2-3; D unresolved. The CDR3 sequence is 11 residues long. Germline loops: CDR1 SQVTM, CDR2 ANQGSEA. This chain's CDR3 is CGDSFTDTQYF. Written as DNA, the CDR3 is TGCGGTGATAGCTTCACAGATACGCAGTATTTT.

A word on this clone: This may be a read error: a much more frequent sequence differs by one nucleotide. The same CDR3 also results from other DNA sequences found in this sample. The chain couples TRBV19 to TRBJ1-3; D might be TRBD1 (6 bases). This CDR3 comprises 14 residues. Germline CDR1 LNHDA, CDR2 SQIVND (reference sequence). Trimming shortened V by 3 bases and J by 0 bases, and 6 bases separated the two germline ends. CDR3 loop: CASSIRGSGNTIYF. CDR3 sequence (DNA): TGTGCCAGTAGTATCAGGGGCTCTGGAAACACCATATATTTT.

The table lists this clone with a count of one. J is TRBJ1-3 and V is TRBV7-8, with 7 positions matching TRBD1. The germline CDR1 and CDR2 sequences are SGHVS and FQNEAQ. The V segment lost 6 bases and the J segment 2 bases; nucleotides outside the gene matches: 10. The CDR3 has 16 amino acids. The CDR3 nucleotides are TGTGCCAGCAGTTACCGACTCGACAGGGCTGGAAACACCATATATTTT. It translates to CASSYRLDRAGNTIYF.

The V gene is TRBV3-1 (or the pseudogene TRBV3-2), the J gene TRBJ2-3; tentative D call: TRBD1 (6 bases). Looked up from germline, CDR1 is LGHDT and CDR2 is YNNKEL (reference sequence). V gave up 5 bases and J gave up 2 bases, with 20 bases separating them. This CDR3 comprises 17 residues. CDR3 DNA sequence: TGTGCCAGCAGCTACTTGACTCGATTGGGACACACAGATACGCAGTATTTT. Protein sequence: CASSYLTRLGHTDTQYF.

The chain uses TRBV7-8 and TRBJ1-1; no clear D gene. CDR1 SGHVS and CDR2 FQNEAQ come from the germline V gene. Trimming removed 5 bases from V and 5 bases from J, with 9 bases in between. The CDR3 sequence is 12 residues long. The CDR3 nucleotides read TGTGCCAGCAGCCGACTGAGTACTGAAGCTTTCTTT. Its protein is CASSRLSTEAFF.

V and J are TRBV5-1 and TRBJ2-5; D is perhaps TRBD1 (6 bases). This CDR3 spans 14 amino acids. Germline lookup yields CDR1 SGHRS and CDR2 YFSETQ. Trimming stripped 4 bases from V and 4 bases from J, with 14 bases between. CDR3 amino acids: CASSPGHSSETQYF. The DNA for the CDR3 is TGCGCCAGCAGCCCGGGACACTCTTCAGAGACCCAGTACTTC.

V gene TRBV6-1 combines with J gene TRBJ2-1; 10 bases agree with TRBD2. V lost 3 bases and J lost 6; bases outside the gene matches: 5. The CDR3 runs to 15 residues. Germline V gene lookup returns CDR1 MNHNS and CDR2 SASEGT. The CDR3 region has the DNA TGTGCCAGCAGTGAGGGTCTAGCGGGAGTCAATGAGCAGTTCTTC. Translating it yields CASSEGLAGVNEQFF.

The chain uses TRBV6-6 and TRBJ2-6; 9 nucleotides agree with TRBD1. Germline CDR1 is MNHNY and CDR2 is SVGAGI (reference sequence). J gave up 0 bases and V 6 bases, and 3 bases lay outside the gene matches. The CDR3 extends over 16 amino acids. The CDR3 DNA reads TGTGCCAGCAGACCGACAGGGGGCTCTGGGGCCAACGTCCTGACTTTC. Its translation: CASRPTGGSGANVLTF.

Written as DNA, the CDR3 is TGTGCCAGTAGTATAGGGGCCGGAGGACCATATGGCTACACCTTC. Encoded protein: CASSIGAGGPYGYTF. The chain carries TRBV19 and TRBJ1-2, with D unresolved. With 1 base removed from V and 5 bases from J, the gap between germline ends came to 14 bases. Germline CDR1 LNHDA, CDR2 SQIVND (reference sequence). This CDR3 spans 15 amino acids.

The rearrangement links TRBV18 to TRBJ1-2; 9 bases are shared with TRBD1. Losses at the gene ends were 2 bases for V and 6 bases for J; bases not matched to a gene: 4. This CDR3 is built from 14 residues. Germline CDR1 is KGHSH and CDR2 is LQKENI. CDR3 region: CASSPEQGAHGYTF. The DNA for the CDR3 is TGTGCCAGCTCACCAGAACAGGGGGCTCATGGCTACACCTTC.